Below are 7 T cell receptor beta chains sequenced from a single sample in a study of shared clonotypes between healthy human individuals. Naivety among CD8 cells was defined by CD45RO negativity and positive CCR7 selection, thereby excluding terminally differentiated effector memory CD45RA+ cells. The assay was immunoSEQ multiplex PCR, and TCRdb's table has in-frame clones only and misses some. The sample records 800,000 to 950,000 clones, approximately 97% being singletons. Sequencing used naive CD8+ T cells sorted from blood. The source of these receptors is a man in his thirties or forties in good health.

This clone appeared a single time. The CDR3 here is CASTPPDSPYEQYF. CDR3 coding DNA: TGTGCCAGTACCCCCCCGGACAGTCCCTACGAGCAGTACTTC. This sequence joins TRBV19 and TRBJ2-7; a possible D gene is TRBD1 (6 bases). The CDR3 consists of 14 residues. Trimming left V 7 bases short and J 2 bases short, with 15 bases between. Per the germline V gene, CDR1 is LNHDA and CDR2 is SQIVND (reference sequence).

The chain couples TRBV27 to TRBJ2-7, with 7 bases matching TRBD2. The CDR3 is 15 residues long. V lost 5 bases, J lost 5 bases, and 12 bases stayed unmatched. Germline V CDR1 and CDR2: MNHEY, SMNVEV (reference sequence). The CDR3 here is CASSQVRGSSDEQYF. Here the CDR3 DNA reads TGTGCCAGCAGTCAAGTCCGCGGGAGTAGTGACGAGCAGTACTTC.

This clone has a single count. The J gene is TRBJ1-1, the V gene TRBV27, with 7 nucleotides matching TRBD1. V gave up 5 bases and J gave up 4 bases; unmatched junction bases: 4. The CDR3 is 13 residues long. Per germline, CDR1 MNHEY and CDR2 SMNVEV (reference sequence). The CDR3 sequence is CASSARGGTEAFF. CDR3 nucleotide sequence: TGTGCCAGCAGTGCCAGGGGGGGCACTGAAGCTTTCTTT.

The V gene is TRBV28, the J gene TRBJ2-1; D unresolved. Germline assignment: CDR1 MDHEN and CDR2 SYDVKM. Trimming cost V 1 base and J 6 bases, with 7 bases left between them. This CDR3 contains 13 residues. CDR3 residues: CASSLFQTNEQFF. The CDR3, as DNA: TGTGCCAGCAGTTTATTTCAGACCAATGAGCAGTTCTTC.

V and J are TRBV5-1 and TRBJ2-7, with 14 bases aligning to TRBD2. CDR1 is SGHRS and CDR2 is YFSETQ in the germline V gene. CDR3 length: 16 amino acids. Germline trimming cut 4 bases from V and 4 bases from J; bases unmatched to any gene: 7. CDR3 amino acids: CASSPGLAGVGYEQYF. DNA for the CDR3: TGCGCCAGCAGCCCGGGACTAGCGGGAGTTGGATACGAGCAGTACTTC.

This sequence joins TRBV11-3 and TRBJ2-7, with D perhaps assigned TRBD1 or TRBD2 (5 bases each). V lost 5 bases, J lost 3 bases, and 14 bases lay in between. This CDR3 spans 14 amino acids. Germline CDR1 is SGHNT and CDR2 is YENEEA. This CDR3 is CASSPRDRNYEQYF. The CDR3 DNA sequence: TGTGCCAGCAGCCCCCGGGACCGCAACTACGAGCAGTACTTC. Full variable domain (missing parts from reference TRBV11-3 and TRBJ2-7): EAGVVQSPRYKIIEKKQPVAFWCNPISGHNTLYWYLQNLGQGPELLIRYENEEAVDDSQLPKDRFSAERLKGVDSTLKIQPAELGDSAVYLCASSPRDRNYEQYFGPGTRLTVT.

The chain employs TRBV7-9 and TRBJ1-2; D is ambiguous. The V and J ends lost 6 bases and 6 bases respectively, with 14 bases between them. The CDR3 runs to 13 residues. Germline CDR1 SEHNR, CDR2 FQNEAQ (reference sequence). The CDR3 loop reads CASRGPARHGYTF. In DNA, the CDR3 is TGTGCCAGCAGAGGGCCCGCCCGACATGGCTACACCTTC. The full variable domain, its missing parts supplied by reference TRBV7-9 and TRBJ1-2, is DTGVSQNPRHKITKRGQNVTFRCDPISEHNRLYWYRQTLGQGPEFLTYFQNEAQLEKSRLLSDRFSAERPKGSFSTLEIQRTEQGDSAMYLCASRGPARHGYTFGSGTRLTVV.